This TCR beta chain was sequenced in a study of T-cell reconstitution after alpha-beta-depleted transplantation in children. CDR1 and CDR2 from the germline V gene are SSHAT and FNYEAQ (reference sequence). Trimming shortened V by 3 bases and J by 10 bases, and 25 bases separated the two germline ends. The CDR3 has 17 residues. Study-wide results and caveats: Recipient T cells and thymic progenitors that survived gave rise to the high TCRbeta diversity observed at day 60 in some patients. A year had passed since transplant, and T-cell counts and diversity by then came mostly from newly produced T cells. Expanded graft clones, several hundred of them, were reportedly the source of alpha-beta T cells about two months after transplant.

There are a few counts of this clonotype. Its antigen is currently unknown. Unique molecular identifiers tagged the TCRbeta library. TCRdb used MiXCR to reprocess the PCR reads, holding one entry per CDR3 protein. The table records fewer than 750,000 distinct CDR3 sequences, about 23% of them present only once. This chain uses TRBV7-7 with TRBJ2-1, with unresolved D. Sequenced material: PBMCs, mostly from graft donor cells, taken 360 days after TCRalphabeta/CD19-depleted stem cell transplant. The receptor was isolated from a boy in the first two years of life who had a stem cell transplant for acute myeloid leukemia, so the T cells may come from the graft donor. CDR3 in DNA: TGTGCCAGCAGCTTGGCCCCAGGAAGTGCCATTATGGGGGAGCAGTTCTTC. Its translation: CASSLAPGSAIMGEQFF.